This TCR beta chain is drawn from a study of blood T cell repertoires in COVID-19. Profiled with immunoSEQ multiplex PCR; TCRdb holds only in-frame clones, not every one. The table includes approximately 360,000 clones, around 92% detected once. Germline V gene lookup returns CDR1 SNHLY and CDR2 FYNNEI. Trimming at V came to 6 bases and at J to 8 bases, leaving 7 bases not matched to a gene. The CDR3 has 14 amino acids. The sequence came from a man aged 40-49 years with acute or convalescent COVID-19. The chain recombines TRBV2 with TRBJ1-4, with 9 bases lining up with TRBD1. What was sequenced was peripheral blood. DNA of the CDR3: TGTGCCAGCAGCGGGGACAGGGAGGTGGAAAAACTGTTTTTT. It specifies CASSGDREVEKLFF. The full variable domain, its missing parts supplied by reference TRBV2 and TRBJ1-4, is EPEVTQTPSHQVTQMGQEVILRCVPISNHLYFYWYRQILGQKVEFLVSFYNNEISEKSEIFDDQFSVERPDGSNFTLKIRSTKLEDSAMYFCASSGDREVEKLFFGSGTQLSVL.